This T cell receptor beta chain was captured in a study of cytomegalovirus exposure and HLA in healthy donors. With V trimmed by 4 bases and J by 6 bases, 10 bases remained unmatched. This CDR3 has 14 amino acids. Germline lookup yields CDR1 SGHDT and CDR2 YYEEEE. Study results and limitations: DRB1 showed the most TCR associations and HLA-C the fewest in a later analysis, as rates varied by HLA locus. Per a prior analysis, the majority of TCR beta V segments were productive roughly 87% or roughly 30% of the time.

PCR primers comprised 60 Vbeta and 13 Jbeta primers. The data were produced by immunoSEQ multiplex PCR, yet TCRdb's version contains in-frame clones alone and is incomplete. The profile shows 100,000 to 150,000 clones, around three quarters of them singletons. Comments on this clone: Its specificity is unknown.

The sequencing sample was made of PBMCs. The chain employs TRBV5-6 and TRBJ2-7; 7 positions agree with TRBD1. This TCR was recovered from a male donor in good health and CMV-seropositive. The CDR3 nucleotides read TGTGCCAGCAGCCCAAACCCAACAGGGGCCGAGCAGTACTTC. Its protein is CASSPNPTGAEQYF.